The 23 T cell receptor beta chains below come from one sample, sequenced in a study of technical replicates of blood from a few donors. Some clones are missing from TCRdb's copy, which holds only in-frame ones; the method was immunoSEQ multiplex PCR. The data show 78,000 or so clones, with approximately 90% seen just once and about 0.41% held by the top ten. The specimen was T cells isolated from PBMCs. The source is a human donor in good health.

The chain has TRBV5-4 and TRBJ1-5; D uncertain. The V gene lost 10 bases and the J gene lost 2 bases, with 10 bases spanning the gap. This CDR3 is 12 amino acids long. The V gene's germline CDR1 is SGHNT and CDR2 YYREEE (reference sequence). The CDR3 spells CASFVGNQPQHF. In nucleotides, the CDR3 is TGTGCCTCCTTCGTAGGCAATCAGCCCCAGCATTTT.

The rearrangement uses TRBV13 and TRBJ1-1; a possible D gene is TRBD1 (5 bases). V dropped 3 bases and J dropped 4 bases, with 21 bases sitting between them. This CDR3 comprises 17 residues. Germline V gives CDR1 PRHDT, CDR2 FYEKMQ (reference sequence). The CDR3 loop reads CASSFRWGGWGGTEAFF. As DNA, the CDR3 is TGTGCCAGCAGCTTCAGGTGGGGGGGTTGGGGAGGCACTGAAGCTTTCTTT.

This sequence joins TRBV5-1 and TRBJ1-1; TRBD1 matches at 12 bases. The J segment lost 4 bases and the V segment lost 0 bases, leaving 4 bases of the junction unmatched. Per germline, CDR1 SGHRS and CDR2 YFSETQ. The CDR3 runs to 16 residues. The CDR3 sequence is CASSLGGTGGFTEAFF. CDR3 DNA sequence: TGCGCCAGCAGCTTGGGTGGGACAGGGGGCTTCACTGAAGCTTTCTTT. The variable domain in full, with the rest retrieved from reference TRBV5-1 and TRBJ1-1, is KAGVTQTPRYLIKTRGQQVTLSCSPISGHRSVSWYQQTPGQGLQFLFEYFSETQRNKGNFPGRFSGRQFSNSRSEMNVSTLELGDSALYLCASSLGGTGGFTEAFFGQGTRLTVV.

The chain couples TRBV11-2 to TRBJ1-2; 7 nucleotides align to TRBD1. V was clipped by 6 bases and J by 2 bases; unmatched bases: 6. Germline CDR1 reads SGHAT; CDR2 reads FQNNGV. The CDR3 has 14 residues. The chain's CDR3 is CASSLPGQNYGYTF. For the CDR3, the DNA is TGTGCCAGCAGTCTACCGGGACAGAACTATGGCTACACCTTC.

V usage is TRBV7-8 and J usage is TRBJ1-2; TRBD1 aligns across 7 bases. V lost 5 bases, J lost 2 bases, and 5 bases stayed unmatched. This CDR3 comprises 14 residues. Germline CDR1 SGHVS, CDR2 FQNEAQ. CDR3 sequence (DNA): TGTGCCAGCAGCCCAGGGGGTGCAAACTATGGCTACACCTTC. It specifies CASSPGGANYGYTF.

The gene calls are TRBV7-8 and TRBJ2-2; 9 bases agree with TRBD2. The CDR3 is 16 amino acids. Germline CDR1 SGHVS, CDR2 FQNEAQ. The V and J ends lost 1 base and 1 base, in that order; junction bases with no gene match: 1. The CDR3 reads CASSLELAGNTGELFF. CDR3 in DNA: TGTGCCAGCAGCTTAGAACTAGCGGGGAACACCGGGGAGCTGTTTTTT.

This chain links TRBV5-6 with TRBJ2-7; 9 bases map to TRBD1. The CDR3 length is 13 residues. The V and J ends lost 3 bases and 2 bases, in that order; junction bases with no gene match: 0. The germline gives CDR1 SGHDT, CDR2 YYEEEE. This CDR3 is CASSWDRAYEQYF. In DNA, the CDR3 is TGTGCCAGCAGCTGGGACAGGGCCTACGAGCAGTACTTC. The variable domain in full, completed from reference TRBV5-6 and TRBJ2-7, reads DAGVTQSPTHLIKTRGQQVTLRCSPKSGHDTVSWYQQALGQGPQFIFQYYEEEERQRGNFPDRFSGHQFPNYSSELNVNALLLGDSALYLCASSWDRAYEQYFGPGTRLTVT.

The V call is TRBV19, the J call TRBJ2-3; 7 bases align to TRBD1. Looked up from germline, CDR1 is LNHDA and CDR2 is SQIVND (reference sequence). The CDR3 contains 14 residues. V was pared by 1 base and J by 5 bases, with 3 bases of the junction left unmatched. CDR3 loop: CASSIGGGQDTQYF. For the CDR3, the DNA is TGTGCCAGTAGTATAGGAGGGGGCCAAGATACGCAGTATTTT.

The chain uses TRBV19 and TRBJ1-1; a possible D gene is TRBD1 (6 bases). The CDR3 is 13 amino acids. V was pared by 5 bases and J by 6 bases, with 13 bases between. CDR1 is LNHDA, CDR2 SQIVND, per germline (reference sequence). CDR3 region: CASSQQGLSEAFF. CDR3 bases: TGTGCCAGTAGTCAGCAGGGGCTATCTGAAGCTTTCTTT. The variable domain in full, with the rest retrieved from reference TRBV19 and TRBJ1-1, is DGGITQSPKYLFRKEGQNVTLSCEQNLNHDAMYWYRQDPGQGLRLIYYSQIVNDFQKGDIAEGYSVSREKKESFPLTVTSAQKNPTAFYLCASSQQGLSEAFFGQGTRLTVV.

The rearrangement joins TRBV4-1 to TRBJ2-1; 12 bases agree with TRBD2. V dropped 5 bases and J dropped 6; count of bases not matched to a gene: 8. Germline CDR1 and CDR2: MGHRA and YSYEKL. The CDR3 sequence is 16 residues long. CDR3 protein: CASSGGTSGRPNEQFF. CDR3 sequence (DNA): TGCGCCAGCAGCGGCGGCACTAGCGGGAGGCCCAATGAGCAGTTCTTC.

Regarding this clone: Other DNA sequences within the sample encode an identical CDR3. The rearrangement uses TRBV5-1 and TRBJ2-5; perhaps TRBD2 as D (5 bases). This CDR3 has 13 amino acids. Between the trimmed V and J ends, which lost 3 bases and 3 bases, there was a span of 9 bases. Per germline, CDR1 SGHRS and CDR2 YFSETQ. This CDR3 is CASSSLEKETQYF. The CDR3 bases are TGCGCCAGCAGCTCACTAGAGAAAGAGACCCAGTACTTC.

The chain employs TRBV7-8 and TRBJ2-1; possible D gene TRBD2, 6 bases. This CDR3 is 15 amino acids long. V was shortened by 2 bases and J by 8 bases, with 16 bases between the two germline ends. Germline lookup yields CDR1 SGHVS and CDR2 FQNEAQ. The CDR3 DNA follows: TGTGCCAGCAGCTTAAACCGGCGGGATTTCGATGAGCAGTTCTTC. Translation: CASSLNRRDFDEQFF.

The chain is built from TRBV13 and TRBJ2-7; weak D call: TRBD2 (5 bases). V was clipped by 4 bases and J by 6 bases, with 16 bases between them. The CDR3 runs 14 residues. Germline V gives CDR1 PRHDT, CDR2 FYEKMQ (reference sequence). The CDR3 reads CASSSLAGETEQYF. The CDR3 DNA reads TGTGCCAGCAGCTCTCTCGCCGGGGAGACCGAGCAGTACTTC. Combining the CDR3 with reference TRBV13 and TRBJ2-7 gives the whole variable domain AAGVIQSPRHLIKEKRETATLKCYPIPRHDTVYWYQQGPGQDPQFLISFYEKMQSDKGSIPDRFSAQQFSDYHSELNMSSLELGDSALYFCASSSLAGETEQYFGPGTRLTVT.

A word on this clone: The sample carries other DNA sequences with the same CDR3. The chain is built from TRBV11-3 and TRBJ2-1; D remains ambiguous. V lost 0 bases and J 3 bases, leaving 3 bases between the germline ends. Germline CDR1 and CDR2: SGHNT and YENEEA. The CDR3 is 13 amino acids. The chain's CDR3 is CASSLDLYNEQFF. For the CDR3, the DNA is TGTGCCAGCAGCTTAGATCTCTACAATGAGCAGTTCTTC.

This chain links TRBV28 with TRBJ1-5; 7 nucleotides match TRBD1. The CDR3 has 18 residues. CDR1 is MDHEN, CDR2 SYDVKM, per germline. The V and J ends lost 7 bases and 6 bases, in that order; junction bases with no gene match: 21. CDR3 protein: CASTYFPGADRTIQPQHF. CDR3 DNA: TGTGCCAGCACCTACTTTCCAGGGGCGGACAGGACTATTCAGCCCCAGCATTTT.

V is TRBV4-3 and J is TRBJ2-7; 10 nucleotides align to TRBD1. With V trimmed by 0 bases and J by 4 bases, 6 bases remained unmatched. Germline V lookup: CDR1 LGHNA, CDR2 YSLEER. The CDR3 runs 16 residues. CDR3 coding DNA: TGCGCCAGCAGCCAAGAGCCAGACAGGGGGCTGTACGAGCAGTACTTC. This translates into CASSQEPDRGLYEQYF.

V and J are TRBV5-8 and TRBJ2-6; 9 nucleotides match TRBD1. Looked up from germline, CDR1 is SGHTS and CDR2 is YDEGEE. Germline trimming cut 4 bases from V and 0 bases from J; bases unmatched to any gene: 11. The CDR3 sequence is 19 residues long. CDR3 in DNA: TGTGCCAGCAGCCTCCGGGACAGGGAAAAATTCTCTGGGGCCAACGTCCTGACTTTC. Its protein product is CASSLRDREKFSGANVLTF.

The chain links TRBV5-1 to TRBJ2-3; D may be TRBD2 (5 bases). V lost 3 bases and J 4 bases, leaving 9 bases between the germline ends. Germline loops: CDR1 SGHRS, CDR2 YFSETQ. The CDR3 spans 13 residues. The CDR3: CASSSEAADTQYF. The CDR3 nucleotides are TGCGCCAGCAGCTCGGAGGCGGCAGATACGCAGTATTTT.

The chain recombines TRBV27 with TRBJ2-1, with D unresolved. There are 16 residues in the CDR3. V gave up 5 bases and J gave up 0 bases, with 14 bases separating them. Germline assignment: CDR1 MNHEY and CDR2 SMNVEV (reference sequence). CDR3 sequence: CASSPTTASSYNEQFF. CDR3 DNA: TGTGCCAGCAGTCCTACCACTGCAAGCTCCTACAATGAGCAGTTCTTC.

V gene TRBV5-6 combines with J gene TRBJ2-7; 10 nucleotides line up with TRBD2. Germline V gene data show CDR1 as SGHDT and CDR2 as YYEEEE. The CDR3 runs to 15 residues. After removal of 3 bases from V and 3 bases from J, the junction contained 6 bases not matched to a gene. DNA of the CDR3: TGTGCCAGCAGCTCGACTAGCGGGCCCGTCTACGAGCAGTACTTC. Residues: CASSSTSGPVYEQYF.

This clone was observed a single time. This chain uses TRBV18 with TRBJ1-5; maybe TRBD1 (5 bases). V lost 1 base and J lost 4, with 11 bases in between. The CDR3 is made up of 15 amino acids. Germline V gene data show CDR1 as KGHSH and CDR2 as LQKENI. The CDR3 sequence is CASSPLDSPNQPQHF. DNA for the CDR3: TGTGCCAGCTCACCACTAGACAGTCCTAATCAGCCCCAGCATTTT.

The V call is TRBV18, the J call TRBJ2-7; 10 positions agree with TRBD1. This CDR3 region has 16 residues. Germline lookup yields CDR1 KGHSH and CDR2 LQKENI. The ends lost 0 bases at V and 1 base at J; junction bases unmatched: 3. The CDR3 loop is CASSPPKGQGSYEQYF. DNA of the CDR3: TGTGCCAGCTCACCACCGAAGGGACAGGGGTCCTACGAGCAGTACTTC.

The V gene is TRBV4-1, the J gene TRBJ1-6; the D gene is possibly TRBD1 (5 bases). This CDR3 contains 16 residues. The V end lost 1 base, the J end lost 8 bases, and 15 bases lay between the germline ends. CDR1 MGHRA and CDR2 YSYEKL come from the germline V gene. CDR3 protein: CASSQGFQGGDSPLHF. DNA of the CDR3: TGCGCCAGCAGCCAAGGGTTTCAGGGAGGAGATTCACCCCTCCACTTT.